This T cell receptor (beta chain) comes out of a study of T cell responses to AZD1222 COVID-19 vaccine. Study-wide findings and caveats: Only 6 or 7 AZD1222 recipients tested seropositive at baseline. Clonal diversity was possibly underestimated, and the donors were mostly white British, with more females. Reports indicate that nearly half of spike-specific TCRs are directed at unmutated variant regions. Recipients of two AZD1222 doses showed rising Spike-specific TCR breadth and depth.

TCRdb's table, derived via immunoSEQ multiplex PCR, lists solely in-frame clones and lacks some. The sample records roughly 180,000 clones, roughly 88% being singletons. In its sample, this clone was seen a few times. Its antigen is as yet unknown. V gave up 6 bases and J gave up 5 bases, with 19 bases separating them. Germline-derived CDR1 and CDR2 are LNHDA and SQIVND (reference sequence). This CDR3 spans 15 amino acids. V usage is TRBV19 and J usage is TRBJ1-2; possible D gene TRBD1, 6 bases. This TCR came from an adult in good health. The specimen was peripheral blood, collected on day 0 of AZD1222 vaccination. The CDR3 loop is CASSLEGGPRYGYTF. CDR3 bases: TGTGCCAGTAGCCTGGAGGGGGGCCCTCGGTATGGCTACACCTTC.